This is a list of T cell receptor beta chains from one sample in a study of blood T cell repertoires in COVID-19. Only in-frame clones appear in the TCRdb table, and some are missing; sequencing was by immunoSEQ multiplex PCR. The table records about 98,000 clones, roughly 80% of them present only once. Specimen: peripheral blood. All receptors come from a man between 65 and 79 years old with active or convalescent COVID-19. The CDR3 runs from the conserved cysteine through the conserved F or W. D genes are given only for firm matches. Expanded clones get a size class; other rows say once, few or many, or leave the size out.

CDR3 length,D gene,clone size,V gene,J gene,CDR3 protein,CDR3 DNA
14,TRBD1,.,TRBV15,TRBJ1-1,CATSSQTGGTEAFF,TGTGCCACCAGCAGCCAAACAGGGGGCACTGAAGCTTTCTTT
16,.,.,TRBV7-9,TRBJ2-3,CASSLVGGGGTDTQYF,TGTGCCAGCAGCTTAGTTGGCGGGGGCGGCACAGATACGCAGTATTTT
12,.,.,TRBV10-1,TRBJ1-1,CASRDSQGEAFF,TGCGCCAGCAGGGACAGCCAGGGGGAAGCTTTCTTT
15,TRBD1,.,TRBV18,TRBJ1-5,CASSPQGAVNQPQHF,TGTGCCAGCTCACCACAGGGGGCCGTCAATCAGCCCCAGCATTTT
14,TRBD1,many,TRBV2,TRBJ1-1,CASSTGTGRTEAFF,TGTGCCAGCAGTACCGGGACAGGGAGAACTGAAGCTTTCTTT
14,TRBD2,.,TRBV5-6,TRBJ2-3,CASSLSGGGDTQYF,TGTGCCAGCAGCCTTAGCGGGGGTGGAGATACGCAGTATTTT
15,TRBD1,.,TRBV19,TRBJ1-5,CASKPDRGTHQPQHF,TGTGCCAGCAAGCCGGACAGGGGGACTCATCAGCCCCAGCATTTT
14,.,.,TRBV4-1,TRBJ1-4,CASKLQATNEKLFF,TGCGCCAGCAAGTTGCAGGCAACTAATGAAAAACTGTTTTTT
14,.,.,TRBV5-4,TRBJ1-1,CASSFRGANTEAFF,TGTGCCAGCAGCTTTCGGGGGGCGAACACTGAAGCTTTCTTT
15,.,.,TRBV7-2,TRBJ1-3,CASSLEAGSGNTIYF,TGTGCCAGCAGCTTAGAAGCCGGCTCTGGAAACACCATATATTTT
16,TRBD2,.,TRBV7-2,TRBJ2-3,CASSFSVAGAGDTQYF,TGTGCCAGCAGCTTCTCTGTAGCGGGGGCGGGGGATACGCAGTATTTT
14,.,.,TRBV5-8,TRBJ1-3,CASSLWSSGNTIYF,TGTGCCAGCAGCTTGTGGAGCTCTGGAAACACCATATATTTT
17,TRBD2,.,TRBV7-9,TRBJ2-7,CASSSWGPGLAAYEQYF,TGTGCCAGCAGCTCTTGGGGACCGGGACTAGCGGCCTACGAGCAGTACTTC
15,.,few,TRBV6-5,TRBJ1-5,CASSQGIGSDQPQHF,TGTGCCAGCAGCCAAGGGATTGGGAGCGATCAGCCCCAGCATTTT
12,.,once,TRBV4-3,TRBJ1-1,CASSHRGSEAFF,TGCGCCAGCAGCCATAGGGGATCTGAAGCTTTCTTT
12,.,.,TRBV6-5,TRBJ1-2,CASSSPNYGYTF,TGTGCCAGCAGTTCTCCTAACTATGGCTACACCTTC
13,.,few,TRBV6-1,TRBJ1-1,CASSDRGSTEAFF,TGTGCCAGCAGTGATCGGGGTAGCACTGAAGCTTTCTTT
13,.,.,TRBV12-5,TRBJ1-2,CASGSGSPYGYTF,TGTGCTAGTGGTAGCGGCAGCCCCTATGGCTACACCTTC
14,.,many,TRBV5-1,TRBJ1-5,CASSPDSRNQPQHF,TGCGCCAGCAGTCCGGACAGCCGCAATCAGCCCCAGCATTTT
12,.,.,TRBV12-5,TRBJ1-3,CASGLRGNTIYF,TGTGCTAGTGGTTTACGGGGAAACACCATATATTTT
15,TRBD1,.,TRBV6-6,TRBJ1-1,CASSYSGQGNTEAFF,TGTGCCAGCAGTTACTCCGGACAGGGGAACACTGAAGCTTTCTTT
15,.,.,TRBV7-9,TRBJ1-6,CASRIPAGRESPLHF,TGTGCCAGCAGAATCCCGGCAGGGCGGGAATCACCCCTCCACTTT
13,TRBD1,.,TRBV5-6,TRBJ1-2,CASSLGDRVGYTF,TGTGCCAGCAGCTTGGGTGACAGGGTTGGCTACACCTTC
14,.,.,TRBV30,TRBJ2-3,CAWRGAPSTDTQYF,TGTGCCTGGAGGGGGGCTCCAAGCACAGATACGCAGTATTTT
13,TRBD2,.,TRBV3-1/TRBV3-2,TRBJ2-1,CASSPGLAEGQFF,TGTGCCAGCAGCCCTGGACTAGCGGAAGGGCAGTTCTTC
13,.,.,TRBV30,TRBJ1-2,CAWVGGMVHGYTF,TGTGCCTGGGTCGGGGGGATGGTCCATGGCTACACCTTC
13,.,once,TRBV29-1,TRBJ1-2,CSVEGAANYGYTF,TGCAGCGTTGAAGGGGCTGCTAACTATGGCTACACCTTC
20,TRBD2,.,TRBV18,TRBJ2-5,CASSPLGPTSGGTLQETQYF,TGTGCCAGCTCACCACTCGGCCCGACTAGCGGGGGGACCTTACAAGAGACCCAGTACTTC
16,TRBD2,.,TRBV7-8,TRBJ2-5,CASSQGLAGGKETQYF,TGTGCCAGCAGCCAGGGACTAGCGGGGGGAAAAGAGACCCAGTACTTC
12,.,.,TRBV5-6,TRBJ2-3,CASSLAIDTQYF,TGTGCCAGCAGCTTGGCCATAGATACGCAGTATTTT
12,TRBD1,.,TRBV30,TRBJ1-4,CAWSIQGEKLFF,TGTGCCTGGAGTATACAGGGGGAAAAACTGTTTTTT
16,.,.,TRBV11-2,TRBJ1-1,CASSLDRLGVGTEAFF,TGTGCCAGCAGCTTAGATCGTCTTGGAGTGGGCACTGAAGCTTTCTTT
16,.,.,TRBV5-6,TRBJ2-2,CASSLGRAQGTGELFF,TGTGCCAGCAGCTTGGGCAGGGCTCAGGGCACCGGGGAGCTGTTTTTT
15,TRBD2,.,TRBV5-4,TRBJ2-1,CASSNSGRTYNEQFF,TGTGCCAGCAGCAATAGCGGGAGAACCTACAATGAGCAGTTCTTC
15,TRBD1,.,TRBV11-3,TRBJ2-7,CASSGGQGPSYEQYF,TGTGCCAGCAGCGGGGGACAGGGTCCCTCCTACGAGCAGTACTTC